This T cell receptor (beta chain) was profiled in a study of response to subunit inactivated influenza vaccine. Study-level results: Each seasonal influenza vaccination, the authors suggested, recruits few new T cells.

A note on this clonotype: Its antigen is still unknown.

TCRdb processed the RT-PCR reads anew with MiXCR; each CDR3 protein has one entry. The data contain roughly 500,000 distinct CDR3 sequences, about 25% of them singletons. This material consisted of CD4+ T cells sorted from PBMCs, taken more than 4 days after vaccination. This TCR derives from a man aged 50 or older who received an inactivated influenza vaccine.

The CDR3 bases are TGTGCCAGCAGCTTAATGGCCAACGTCCTGACTTTC. Protein sequence: CASSLMANVLTF. The chain couples TRBV7-9 to TRBJ2-6; D remains unclear. V lost 2 bases, J lost 6 bases, and 2 bases lay in between. The CDR3 is 12 residues long. Per the germline V gene, CDR1 is SEHNR and CDR2 is FQNEAQ (reference sequence).